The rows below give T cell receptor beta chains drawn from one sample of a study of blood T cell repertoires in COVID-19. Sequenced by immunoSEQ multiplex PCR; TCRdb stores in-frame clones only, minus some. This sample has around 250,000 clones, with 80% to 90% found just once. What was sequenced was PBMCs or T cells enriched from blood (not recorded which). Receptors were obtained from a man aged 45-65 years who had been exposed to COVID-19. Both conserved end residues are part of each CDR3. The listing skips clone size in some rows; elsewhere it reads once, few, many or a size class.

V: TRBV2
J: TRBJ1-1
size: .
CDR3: CASSPRGRRNTEAFF

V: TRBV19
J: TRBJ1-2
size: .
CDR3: CASSPPTYLLPLINYYGYTF

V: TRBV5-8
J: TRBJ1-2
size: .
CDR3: CASSLVGRGLLGYTF

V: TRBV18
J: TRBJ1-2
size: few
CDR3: CASSPMQGRRLGYGYTF

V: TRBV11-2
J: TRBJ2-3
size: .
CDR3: CASSQGTDTQYF

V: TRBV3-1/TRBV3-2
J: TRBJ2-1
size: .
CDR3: CASTHLGSEGNEQFF

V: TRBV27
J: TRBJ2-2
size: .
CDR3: CASSFGTENTGELFF

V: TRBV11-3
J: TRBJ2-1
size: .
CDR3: CASSLGVQAAGLRNEQFF

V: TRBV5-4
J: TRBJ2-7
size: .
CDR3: CASSLEGGLNEQYF

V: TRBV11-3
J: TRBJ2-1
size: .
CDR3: CASSLEGGLGFF

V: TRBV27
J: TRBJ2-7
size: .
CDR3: CASRRQISSYEQYF

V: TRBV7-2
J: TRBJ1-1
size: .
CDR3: CASSDRQGYTEAFF

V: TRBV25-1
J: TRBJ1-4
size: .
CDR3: CASSPPTGSTNEKLFF

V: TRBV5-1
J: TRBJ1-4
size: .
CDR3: CASSLGSMEEKLFF

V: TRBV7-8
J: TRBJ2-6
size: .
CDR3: CASSLTPWSSGANVLTF

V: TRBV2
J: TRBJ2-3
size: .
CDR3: CAWASGRDTQYF